Below, 3 T cell receptor beta chains from the same sample are listed, as sequenced in a study of blood T cell repertoires in COVID-19. The repertoire was sequenced with immunoSEQ multiplex PCR; TCRdb's copy has only in-frame clones and lacks some. The data contain 45,000 to 60,000 clones, around 83% of them seen just once; the ten biggest clones take up less than 2%. The sample consisted of peripheral blood. These receptors were collected from a woman between 55 and 75 years old with acute or convalescent COVID-19.

This clone appeared a few times. J is TRBJ2-2 and V is TRBV28; a weak D match, TRBD2 (5 bases). CDR3 size: 14 residues. V gave up 10 bases and J gave up 1 base, with 13 bases separating them. Germline V gene lookup returns CDR1 MDHEN and CDR2 SYDVKM. The CDR3 protein is CATNGRENTGELFF. The CDR3 nucleotides read TGTGCCACAAACGGACGGGAGAACACCGGGGAGCTGTTTTTT. The variable domain in full, with the rest retrieved from reference TRBV28 and TRBJ2-2, is DVKVTQSSRYLVKRTGEKVFLECVQDMDHENMFWYRQDPGLGLRLIYFSYDVKMKEKGDIPEGYSVSREKKERFSLILESASTNQTSMYLCATNGRENTGELFFGEGSRLTVL.

Here the CDR3 reads CASSLGLAYNEQFF. Written as DNA, the CDR3 is TGTGCCAGCAGCTTGGGTCTAGCTTACAATGAGCAGTTCTTC. The chain links TRBV5-6 to TRBJ2-1; TRBD2 might be the D (5 bases). The CDR3 covers 14 residues. V was shortened by 0 bases and J by 4 bases, with 8 bases between the two germline ends. Germline CDR1 SGHDT, CDR2 YYEEEE.

This clone has a single count. V and J are TRBV3-1 (or the pseudogene TRBV3-2) and TRBJ2-5; D uncertain. CDR1 is LGHDT, CDR2 YNNKEL, per germline (reference sequence). V lost 2 bases, J lost 2 bases, and 9 bases lay in between. This CDR3 is built from 14 residues. Written as DNA, the CDR3 is TGTGCCAGCAGCCAAAAAAACAGACAAGAGACCCAGTACTTC. Translation: CASSQKNRQETQYF.